Here is one T cell receptor (beta chain) with its context. Its antigen is unknown. These data originate in a study of CD4 T cells in relation to SARS-CoV-2 and coronaviruses. Overall study: After around 10 days of antigen culture, PBMC TCR beta CDR3s were sequenced. Crossreactive spike epitopes shared across donors were mapped to their HLA restriction. Study-level points and caveats: No crossreactivity against non-spike viral proteins was tested here.

Unexposed donor CD4+ T cells date from about 2011-2018, before the COVID-19 pandemic. CD4+ T cells were isolated from the cells after 10 days of culture. PBMCs were plated at two million per well in IL-2-containing medium. Germline lookup yields CDR1 LNHDA and CDR2 SQIVND (reference sequence). This CDR3 spans 15 amino acids. Between the trimmed V and J ends, which lost 4 bases and 8 bases, there was a span of 20 bases. Here immunoSEQ multiplex PCR was the method, and the copy in TCRdb shows in-frame clones only, minus some. The repertoire holds 15,000 to 20,000 clones, with roughly 77% as singletons. Sequences were obtained from CD4+ T cells from PBMCs, cultured in vitro. The TCR originated in a human donor in good health. The J gene is TRBJ1-2, the V gene TRBV19; tentatively, D is TRBD1 (5 bases). DNA of the CDR3: TGTGCCAGTAGTACCTCGCAGGTCTGGGGCGCGGGCTACACCTTC. Its translation is CASSTSQVWGAGYTF.